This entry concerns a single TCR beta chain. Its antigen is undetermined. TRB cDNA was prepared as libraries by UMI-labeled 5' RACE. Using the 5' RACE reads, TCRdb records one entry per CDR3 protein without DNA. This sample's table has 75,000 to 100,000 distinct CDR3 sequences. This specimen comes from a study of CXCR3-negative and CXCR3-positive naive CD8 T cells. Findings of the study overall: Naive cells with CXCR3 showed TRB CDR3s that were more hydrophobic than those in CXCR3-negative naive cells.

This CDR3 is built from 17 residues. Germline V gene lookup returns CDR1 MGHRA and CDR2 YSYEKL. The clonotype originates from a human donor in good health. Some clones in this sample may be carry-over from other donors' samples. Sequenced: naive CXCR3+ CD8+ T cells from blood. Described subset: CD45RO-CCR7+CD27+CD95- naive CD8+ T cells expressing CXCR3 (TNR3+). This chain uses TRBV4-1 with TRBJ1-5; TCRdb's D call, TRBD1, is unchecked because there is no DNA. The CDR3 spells CASSQGRGPISNQPQHF.